These 24 T cell receptor beta chains were all obtained from the same sample, sequenced in a study of T cells in Graves' hyperthyroidism and ophthalmopathy. RNA transcripts served as the template for amplifying TCR beta CDR3 regions. Using the HTBI primer set, a first-round RT-PCR was run on the TCR CDR3. Each CDR3 protein gets one entry after TCRdb re-called the multiplex PCR reads with MiXCR. The data show a few hundred thousand distinct CDR3 sequences, roughly 13% seen once. Sample: blood. These receptors all come from a woman in her 40s with Graves' ophthalmopathy.

This clonotype was counted at least ten times. The CDR3 DNA follows: TGTGCCAGCAGCTTACTAATTGGTTCTAGATCCCGAGTCAACAATGAGCAGTTCTTC. Translating gives CASSLLIGSRSRVNNEQFF. J is TRBJ2-1 and V is TRBV11-2; D ambiguous. Germline assignment: CDR1 SGHAT and CDR2 FQNNGV. This CDR3 comprises 19 residues. Trimming removed 2 bases at V and 5 bases at J, with 25 bases between.

The chain couples TRBV20-1 to TRBJ2-1; 11 bases are a match to TRBD2. The CDR3 covers 16 residues. V shed 5 bases, J shed 4 bases, and the junction held 10 bases outside the gene matches. The germline CDR1 and CDR2 sequences are DFQATT and SNEGSKA (reference sequence). In DNA form, the CDR3 reads TGCAGTGCTGCCGGAACACTAGCGGGGGCTTACAATGAGCAGTTCTTC. Translating it yields CSAAGTLAGAYNEQFF.

The chain has TRBV28 and TRBJ2-1; D perhaps matches TRBD2 (6 bases). CDR3 length equals 16 residues. Per germline, CDR1 MDHEN and CDR2 SYDVKM. V lost 1 base and J lost 3, with 13 bases in between. DNA for the CDR3: TGTGCCAGCAGTTTATTGCCTAGCGTTTACTACAATGAGCAGTTCTTC. It yields the protein CASSLLPSVYYNEQFF.

In this sample, this clonotype turned up many times. V and J are TRBV28 and TRBJ1-1; weak D call: TRBD1 (5 bases). The V gene's germline CDR1 is MDHEN and CDR2 SYDVKM. This CDR3 comprises 15 residues. V was clipped by 2 bases and J by 2 bases, with 12 bases between them. The CDR3 DNA is TGTGCCAGCAGTTTAGGAGCCAGGGTAAACACTGAAGCTTTCTTT. This gives the protein CASSLGARVNTEAFF.

The rearrangement uses TRBV18 and TRBJ1-5; TRBD1 might be the D (5 bases). Germline V gene data show CDR1 as KGHSH and CDR2 as LQKENI. The V gene lost 3 bases and the J gene lost 6 bases, with 12 bases spanning the gap. The CDR3 is 14 amino acids. CDR3 in amino acids: CASSPGDPGQPQHF. As DNA, the CDR3 is TGTGCCAGCTCACCCGGGGACCCGGGTCAGCCCCAGCATTTT.

V and J are TRBV11-1 and TRBJ2-1, with D unresolved. V was pared by 8 bases and J by 6 bases, with 8 bases between. This CDR3 comprises 11 residues. CDR1 is SGHAT, CDR2 FQDESV, per germline (reference sequence). Written as DNA, the CDR3 is TGTGCCAGCGGTTTTCGCAATGAGCAGTTCTTC. This gives the protein CASGFRNEQFF.

CDR3: CASRGANYEQYF. CDR3 coding DNA: TGTGCCAGCCGGGGGGCCAACTACGAGCAGTACTTC. The chain combines TRBV13 with TRBJ2-7; D is perhaps TRBD2 (7 bases). The germline V and J ends were trimmed by 8 bases and 3 bases, with 11 bases remaining between them. Germline V gives CDR1 PRHDT, CDR2 FYEKMQ (reference sequence). The CDR3 sequence is 12 residues long. Filled out from reference TRBV13 and TRBJ2-7, the complete variable domain reads AAGVIQSPRHLIKEKRETATLKCYPIPRHDTVYWYQQGPGQDPQFLISFYEKMQSDKGSIPDRFSAQQFSDYHSELNMSSLELGDSALYFCASRGANYEQYFGPGTRLTVT.

In this sample, this clonotype turned up many times. The chain carries TRBV20-1 and TRBJ2-7; D might be TRBD1 or TRBD2, each matching 5 bases. The ends were cut back, 1 base at V and 4 bases at J, with 17 bases in the middle. Germline V gives CDR1 DFQATT, CDR2 SNEGSKA (reference sequence). The CDR3 consists of 15 residues. This chain's CDR3 is CSARADWGSKYEQYF. The CDR3 DNA reads TGCAGTGCTAGAGCCGATTGGGGGAGTAAATACGAGCAGTACTTC.

This clonotype was seen a handful of times. V usage is TRBV4-1 and J usage is TRBJ2-7; 7 bases match TRBD1. The CDR3 totals 15 residues. V was pared by 1 base and J by 3 bases, with 6 bases of the junction left unmatched. Germline CDR1 MGHRA, CDR2 YSYEKL. The CDR3 DNA reads TGCGCCAGCAGCCAAGTGGGGACAGCTTTCTACGAGCAGTACTTC. This encodes CASSQVGTAFYEQYF.

The V call is TRBV20-1, the J call TRBJ1-5; 7 bases align to TRBD1. The V gene's germline CDR1 is DFQATT and CDR2 SNEGSKA (reference sequence). The CDR3 consists of 20 residues. V lost 0 bases to trimming and J lost 1 base; unmatched junction nucleotides: 18. CDR3 sequence reads: CSARDLTGQKSLISNQPQHF. The CDR3 nucleotides read TGCAGTGCTAGAGATCTAACGGGACAGAAAAGTCTTATCAGCAATCAGCCCCAGCATTTT.

Points on this clonotype: This may arise from a read error, as a much more abundant clone is one base away. The chain is built from TRBV6-2 or TRBV6-3 and TRBJ2-7; 13 bases line up with TRBD2. CDR3 length: 18 residues. The germline CDR1 and CDR2 sequences are MNHEY and SVGEGT. V dropped 1 base and J dropped 7; count of bases not matched to a gene: 13. The CDR3 spells CASSYFPALAGGTAEQYF. In DNA form, the CDR3 reads TGTGCCAGCAGTTACTTTCCGGCACTAGCGGGGGGGACCGCAGAGCAGTACTTC.

Here the CDR3 reads CSVGGLAGGNTGELFF. The DNA for the CDR3 is TGCAGCGTTGGGGGACTAGCGGGAGGCAACACCGGGGAGCTGTTTTTT. The chain joins TRBV29-1 to TRBJ2-2; 15 bases are shared with TRBD2. Germline V lookup: CDR1 SQVTM, CDR2 ANQGSEA. The CDR3 extends over 16 amino acids. Trimming at V came to 4 bases and at J to 2 bases, leaving 2 bases not matched to a gene.

This clonotype was seen many times. The CDR3 DNA is TGTGCCAGCAGTTCTAATTCTGTCGGGAGGAATACCTTCTACAATGAGCAGTTCTTC. It encodes CASSSNSVGRNTFYNEQFF. The V and J genes are TRBV28 and TRBJ2-1; 7 bases fit TRBD2. Losses at the gene ends were 4 bases for V and 3 bases for J; bases not matched to a gene: 18. There are 19 residues in the CDR3. The V gene's germline CDR1 is MDHEN and CDR2 SYDVKM.

This clonotype has a count of ten or more. This rearrangement joins TRBV6-1 to TRBJ1-2; D uncertain. Germline-derived CDR1 and CDR2 are MNHNS and SASEGT. With 4 bases removed from V and 4 bases from J, the gap between germline ends came to 13 bases. This CDR3 is built from 14 residues. This CDR3 is CASSVNWSSYGYTF. The CDR3, as DNA: TGTGCCAGCAGTGTGAATTGGTCGAGCTATGGCTACACCTTC.

This clonotype has at least ten counts. The chain joins TRBV3-1 to TRBJ1-1, with 7 bases fitting TRBD1. The CDR3 extends over 15 amino acids. CDR1 and CDR2 from the germline V gene are LGHDT and YNNKEL (reference sequence). J lost 5 bases, V lost 4 bases, and 10 bases had no gene match. The CDR3 bases are TGTGCCAGCAGCCGTCTGGGGACAGCGGGGACTGAAGCTTTCTTT. This encodes CASSRLGTAGTEAFF.

The V gene is TRBV3-1, the J gene TRBJ2-1; a weak D match, TRBD1 (5 bases). V lost 1 base and J lost 10, with 11 bases in between. In germline, CDR1 is LGHDT, CDR2 YNNKEL (reference sequence). CDR3 length: 13 amino acids. The chain's CDR3 is CASSQVRRGEQFF. The CDR3, as DNA: TGTGCCAGCAGCCAAGTTCGAAGGGGAGAGCAGTTCTTC.

Turning to this clonotype: This may arise from a read error, as a much more abundant clone is one base away. The CDR3 loop is CASSRHYGQPQHF. The DNA for the CDR3 is TGTGCCAGCAGCCGACATTATGGTCAGCCCCAGCATTTT. This sequence joins TRBV3-1 and TRBJ1-5; D gene unclear. Germline CDR1 LGHDT, CDR2 YNNKEL (reference sequence). Trimming took off 4 bases at V and 6 bases at J, with 10 bases between the two ends. The CDR3 has 13 residues.

This clonotype was counted many times. The J gene is TRBJ2-7, the V gene TRBV6-1, with D unclear. The CDR3 sequence is 15 residues long. V was pared by 6 bases and J by 3 bases, with 18 bases between. CDR1 and CDR2 (germline): MNHNS, SASEGT. The CDR3 sequence is CASRAAPRDLYEQYF. The CDR3 DNA reads TGTGCCAGCAGGGCCGCACCAAGAGACCTCTACGAGCAGTACTTC.

This clonotype showed up just a few times. The junction does not match germline at one end; this may be a read error. V gene TRBV10-1 combines with J gene TRBJ2-7, with D maybe TRBD2 (6 bases). CDR3 length: 14 amino acids. Germline CDR1 is WNHNN and CDR2 is SYGVQD (reference sequence). The CDR3 spells CASAETGTSSEQYF. CDR3 coding DNA: TGCGCCAGCGCAGAGACCGGGACTTCCTCCGAGCAGTACTTC.

At least ten counts were recorded for this clonotype. The CDR3 spells CASSVAGAYNEQFF. The CDR3 nucleotides read TGTGCCAGCAGCGTAGCGGGGGCCTACAATGAGCAGTTCTTC. This chain connects TRBV9 to TRBJ2-1; TRBD2 is a possible D gene (6 bases). The V end was cut by 0 bases, the J end by 2 bases, with 6 bases between. The CDR3 runs 14 residues. Per the germline V gene, CDR1 is SGDLS and CDR2 is YYNGEE.

The table lists this clonotype with many counts. The genes are TRBV28 and TRBJ1-5, with D hard to call. Trimming took 7 bases from V and 3 from J, leaving 10 bases between them. Looked up from germline, CDR1 is MDHEN and CDR2 is SYDVKM. The CDR3 extends over 13 amino acids. The chain's CDR3 is CASNNPDNQPQHF. The CDR3 bases are TGTGCCAGCAATAACCCTGACAATCAGCCCCAGCATTTT.

The chain is built from TRBV29-1 and TRBJ2-5, with D perhaps TRBD2 (7 bases). V was clipped by 7 bases and J by 2 bases, with 17 bases between them. CDR1 is SQVTM and CDR2 is ANQGSEA in the germline V gene. This CDR3 has 14 residues. CDR3 bases: TGCAGCGCCAGCCGAGGGGGGGCTCAAGAGACCCAGTACTTC. Protein sequence: CSASRGGAQETQYF.

At least ten counts were recorded for this clonotype. V is TRBV12-3 or TRBV12-4 and J is TRBJ2-7; TRBD1 aligns across 8 bases. This CDR3 has 14 amino acids. V shed 3 bases and J 5 bases; nucleotides not matched to a gene: 6. The CDR3 DNA reads TGTGCCAGCAGTTTTGGACAGGGCTGGGACGAGCAGTACTTC. Protein product: CASSFGQGWDEQYF.

This clonotype has at least ten counts. The chain joins TRBV28 to TRBJ2-1; D gene ambiguous. The CDR3 extends over 15 amino acids. V was shortened by 6 bases and J by 3 bases, with 15 bases between the two germline ends. Germline V lookup: CDR1 MDHEN, CDR2 SYDVKM. This CDR3 is CASSLLEPLYNEQFF. In DNA, the CDR3 is TGTGCCAGCAGCCTCCTAGAGCCCCTCTACAATGAGCAGTTCTTC.